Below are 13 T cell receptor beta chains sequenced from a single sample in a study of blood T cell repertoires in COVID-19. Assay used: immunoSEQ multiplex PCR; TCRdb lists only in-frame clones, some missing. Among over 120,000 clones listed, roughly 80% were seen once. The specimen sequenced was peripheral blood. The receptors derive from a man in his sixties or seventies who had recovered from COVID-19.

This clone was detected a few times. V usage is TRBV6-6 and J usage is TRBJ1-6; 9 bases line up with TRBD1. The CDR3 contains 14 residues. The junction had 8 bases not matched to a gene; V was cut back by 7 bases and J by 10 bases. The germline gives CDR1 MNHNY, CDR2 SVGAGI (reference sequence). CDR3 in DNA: TGTGCCAGCATAGACGGGACAGGGAGATCACCCCTCCACTTT. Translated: CASIDGTGRSPLHF.

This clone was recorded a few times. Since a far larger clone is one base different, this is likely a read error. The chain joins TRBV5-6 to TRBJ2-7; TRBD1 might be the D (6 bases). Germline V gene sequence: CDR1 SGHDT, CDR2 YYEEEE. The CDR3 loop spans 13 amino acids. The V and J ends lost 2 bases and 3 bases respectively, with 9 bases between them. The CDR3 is CASSFGRGYEQYF. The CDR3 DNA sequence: TGTGCCAGCAGCTTTGGCAGGGGCTACGAGCAGTACTTC.

The CDR3 loop reads CASSLLSKRVTPGQFF. The CDR3 region has the DNA TGTGCCAGCAGCTTATTGTCGAAGAGGGTTACCCCGGGGCAGTTCTTC. The rearrangement links TRBV7-8 to TRBJ2-1; D might be TRBD2 (5 bases). The V end lost 2 bases, the J end lost 12 bases, and 23 bases lay between the germline ends. The length of the CDR3 is 16 residues. The germline V gene encodes CDR1 SGHVS and CDR2 FQNEAQ.

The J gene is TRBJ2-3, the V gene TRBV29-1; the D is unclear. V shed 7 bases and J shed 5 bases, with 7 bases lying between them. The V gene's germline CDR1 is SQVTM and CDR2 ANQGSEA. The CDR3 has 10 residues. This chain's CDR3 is CSAVGDTQYF. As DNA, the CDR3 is TGCAGCGCTGTCGGAGATACGCAGTATTTT.

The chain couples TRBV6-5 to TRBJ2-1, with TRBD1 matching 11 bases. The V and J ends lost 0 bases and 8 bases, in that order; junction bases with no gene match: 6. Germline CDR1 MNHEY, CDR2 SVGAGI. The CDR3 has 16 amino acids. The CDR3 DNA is TGTGCCAGCAGTTACTCGGAGGGACAGGGGGTACATGAGCAGTTCTTC. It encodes CASSYSEGQGVHEQFF.

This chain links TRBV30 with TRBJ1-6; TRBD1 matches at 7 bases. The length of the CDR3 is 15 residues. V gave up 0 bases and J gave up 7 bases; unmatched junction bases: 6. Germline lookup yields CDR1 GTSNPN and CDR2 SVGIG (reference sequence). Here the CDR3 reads CAWSVGQGENSPLHF. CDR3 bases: TGTGCCTGGAGTGTGGGGCAGGGGGAGAATTCACCCCTCCACTTT.

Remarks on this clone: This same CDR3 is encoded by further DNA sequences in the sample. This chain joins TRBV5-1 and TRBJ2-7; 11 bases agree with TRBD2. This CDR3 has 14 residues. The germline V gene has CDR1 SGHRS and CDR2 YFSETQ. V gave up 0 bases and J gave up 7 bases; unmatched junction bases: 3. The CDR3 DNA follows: TGCGCCAGCAGCTTGGTAGCGGGAGGGCGGGAGCAGTACTTC. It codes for CASSLVAGGREQYF.

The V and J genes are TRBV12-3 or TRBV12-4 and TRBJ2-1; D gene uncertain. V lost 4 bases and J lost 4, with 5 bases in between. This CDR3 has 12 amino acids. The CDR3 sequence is CASSSLYNEQFF. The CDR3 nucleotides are TGTGCCAGCAGTTCACTATACAATGAGCAGTTCTTC.

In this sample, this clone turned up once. CDR3 protein: CASSRSTGVVAEAFF. CDR3 DNA: TGCGCCAGCAGTCGGTCCACGGGGGTAGTGGCTGAAGCTTTCTTT. The rearrangement joins TRBV10-2 to TRBJ1-1; D may be TRBD1 (5 bases). V shed 5 bases and J shed 6 bases, with 19 bases lying between them. Germline lookup yields CDR1 WSHSY and CDR2 SAAADI. The CDR3 totals 15 residues.

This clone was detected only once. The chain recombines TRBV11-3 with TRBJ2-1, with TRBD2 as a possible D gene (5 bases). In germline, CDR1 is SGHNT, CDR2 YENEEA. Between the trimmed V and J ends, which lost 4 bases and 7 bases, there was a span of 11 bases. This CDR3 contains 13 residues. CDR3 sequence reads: CASSSRSGNEQFF. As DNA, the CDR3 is TGTGCCAGCAGCTCCCGTTCGGGGAATGAGCAGTTCTTC.

Here the CDR3 DNA reads TGTGCCTGGAGTGTTGAGAATGGGGGGGAAACTGAAGCTTTCTTT. As protein: CAWSVENGGETEAFF. V usage is TRBV30 and J usage is TRBJ1-1; TRBD1 might be the D (5 bases). The CDR3 covers 15 residues. The V and J ends lost 0 bases and 5 bases respectively, with 16 bases between them. Germline V gene data show CDR1 as GTSNPN and CDR2 as SVGIG (reference sequence).

This CDR3 reads CASSLPPGLAGENFQETQYF. CDR3 DNA sequence: TGTGCCAGCAGTTTACCGCCGGGACTAGCGGGAGAAAACTTCCAAGAGACCCAGTACTTC. V gene TRBV27 combines with J gene TRBJ2-5; 14 positions match TRBD2. CDR1 MNHEY and CDR2 SMNVEV come from the germline V gene (reference sequence). This CDR3 has 20 amino acids. Trimming took 2 bases from V and 1 from J; bases not matched to a gene: 12.

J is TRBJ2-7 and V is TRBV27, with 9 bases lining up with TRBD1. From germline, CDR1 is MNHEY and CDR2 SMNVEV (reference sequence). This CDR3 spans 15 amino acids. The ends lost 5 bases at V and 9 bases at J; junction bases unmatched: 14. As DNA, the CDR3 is TGTGCCAGCAGTCCACAACAGGGGGCCCTCGACGGGCAGTACTTC. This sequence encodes CASSPQQGALDGQYF.